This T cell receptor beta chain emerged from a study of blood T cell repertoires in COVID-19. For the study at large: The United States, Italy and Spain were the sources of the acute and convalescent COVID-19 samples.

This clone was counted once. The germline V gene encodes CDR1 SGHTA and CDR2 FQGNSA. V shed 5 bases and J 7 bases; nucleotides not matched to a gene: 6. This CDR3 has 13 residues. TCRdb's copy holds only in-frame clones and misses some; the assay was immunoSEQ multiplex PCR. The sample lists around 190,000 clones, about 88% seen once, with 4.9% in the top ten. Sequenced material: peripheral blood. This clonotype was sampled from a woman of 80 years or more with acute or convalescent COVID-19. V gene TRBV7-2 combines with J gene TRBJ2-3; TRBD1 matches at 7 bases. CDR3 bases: TGTGCCAGCAGCGCAGACAGGGTACATACGCAGTATTTT. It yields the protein CASSADRVHTQYF.